A selection of T cell receptor beta chains follows, all from one sample in a study of blood T cell repertoires in COVID-19. The assay was immunoSEQ multiplex PCR, and TCRdb's table has in-frame clones only and misses some. In the table there are roughly 260,000 clones, 75% to 95% of which are singletons. Sequenced input: PBMCs or T cells enriched from blood (not recorded which). These receptors all come from a woman under 30 who had recovered from COVID-19. The conserved cysteine and the conserved F or W are not part of the CDR3 here. Size is omitted from some rows. Given values are once, few, many or a class for expanded clones.

V	J	size	CDR3
TRBV11-1	TRBJ1-1	NA	ASSPTTGKVDTEAF
TRBV5-8	TRBJ2-5	NA	ASSQLSWTSGRSETQY
TRBV6-5	TRBJ1-5	NA	ASSPRQGQPQH
TRBV15	TRBJ2-1	once	ATSRDQGAHNEQF
TRBV6-1	TRBJ1-5	NA	ASSGGGLPEEQPQH
TRBV24-1	TRBJ1-2	once	ATSDRRRDGYT
TRBV7-2	TRBJ1-1	NA	ASSQGTANTEAF
TRBV7-2	TRBJ2-1	NA	ASSLVRMRSYNEQF
TRBV10-3	TRBJ2-2	NA	AIRGTGTNTGELF
TRBV28	TRBJ1-1	NA	ASSFTQGRADTEAF
TRBV3-1/TRBV3-2	TRBJ1-4	NA	ASSTHGKNEKLF
TRBV12-5	TRBJ1-5	NA	ASGLTRGGQGGRNQPQH
TRBV7-2	TRBJ2-2	NA	ASSLAVQRTGELF
TRBV10-2	TRBJ1-2	NA	ASSVGQGAGGYT
TRBV20-1	TRBJ1-2	few	SARLTRGYT
TRBV19	TRBJ2-1	once	ASSIVFGGNSYNEQF
TRBV7-3	TRBJ2-3	NA	ASSHTSGGPDTQY
TRBV19	TRBJ1-1	NA	ASSIASSGQGTF
TRBV2	TRBJ1-5	NA	ASSGDRGSNQPQH
TRBV6-2/TRBV6-3	TRBJ1-1	few	ASSFVAVNMNTEAF
TRBV29-1	TRBJ2-7	NA	SVEFRDRGREQY
TRBV19	TRBJ2-3	NA	ASSMGHSNRASHRGYTQY
TRBV28	TRBJ2-7	NA	ASSLQAGGDYEQY
TRBV28	TRBJ1-1	NA	ASSLDWYTEAF
TRBV27	TRBJ1-1	NA	ASSLDRQLNTEAF
TRBV5-1	TRBJ1-1	NA	ASNEQGTGGTEAF
TRBV6-1	TRBJ1-5	once	ASSEALRNQPQH
TRBV14	TRBJ1-1	NA	ASSQTGNTEAF
TRBV11-2	TRBJ2-7	NA	ASSARGQGAVSYEQY
TRBV5-6	TRBJ2-7	NA	ASSLMGQGRGEQY
TRBV19	TRBJ1-2	NA	ASRSWGGSNYGYT
TRBV4-1	TRBJ1-5	NA	ASSLNQVNSNQPQH
TRBV5-6	TRBJ2-7	NA	ASSLQGYEQY
TRBV4-1	TRBJ2-1	once	ASSPWEHNEQF
TRBV6-2/TRBV6-3	TRBJ2-5	NA	ASSIRDREETQY
TRBV9	TRBJ2-1	NA	ASSPRTSGGNEQF
TRBV9	TRBJ1-2	once	ASSLGQNYGYT
TRBV7-2	TRBJ1-2	NA	ASSPGRRFGYT
TRBV27	TRBJ1-4	NA	ASSFRNEKLF
TRBV19	TRBJ1-1	once	ASSSGFRNTEAF